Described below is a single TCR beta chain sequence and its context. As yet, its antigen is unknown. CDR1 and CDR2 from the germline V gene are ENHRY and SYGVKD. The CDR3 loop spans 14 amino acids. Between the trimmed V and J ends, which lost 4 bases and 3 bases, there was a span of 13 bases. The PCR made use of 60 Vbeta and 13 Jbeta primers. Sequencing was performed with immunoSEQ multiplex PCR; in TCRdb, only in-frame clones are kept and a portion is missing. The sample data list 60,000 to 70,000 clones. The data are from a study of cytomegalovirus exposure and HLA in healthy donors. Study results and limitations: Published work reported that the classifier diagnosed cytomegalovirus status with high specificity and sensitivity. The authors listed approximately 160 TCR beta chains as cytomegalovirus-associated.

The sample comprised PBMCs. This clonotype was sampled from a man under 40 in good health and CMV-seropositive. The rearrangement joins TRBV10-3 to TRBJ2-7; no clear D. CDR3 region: CAISGGVRNYEQYF. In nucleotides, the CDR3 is TGTGCCATCAGTGGAGGAGTAAGGAACTACGAGCAGTACTTC.